A single sample is the source of the 20 T cell receptor beta chains below, sequenced in a study of cytomegalovirus exposure and HLA in healthy donors. PCR was performed using 60 Vbeta and 13 Jbeta primers. Clones were read by immunoSEQ multiplex PCR, and TCRdb kept only the in-frame ones, dropping some. The profile shows fewer than 200,000 clones, approximately 80% of them singletons. The specimen sequenced was PBMCs. These receptors all come from a man in his forties in good health and CMV-seropositive.

The chain couples TRBV13 to TRBJ1-2; 8 bases line up with TRBD1. The CDR3 has 16 amino acids. Germline assignment: CDR1 PRHDT and CDR2 FYEKMQ (reference sequence). Unmatched junction bases numbered 10, after V lost 7 bases and J lost 0 bases. CDR3 sequence (DNA): TGTGCCAGCAAAGTTCGGACAGGGCCTACTAACTATGGCTACACCTTC. Amino acids: CASKVRTGPTNYGYTF.

The rearrangement links TRBV19 to TRBJ1-5; the match to TRBD1 covers 8 bases. The CDR3 has 15 amino acids. The germline CDR1 and CDR2 sequences are LNHDA and SQIVND (reference sequence). After removal of 7 bases from V and 6 bases from J, the junction contained 11 bases not matched to a gene. CDR3 in DNA: TGTGCCAGTACCCCCCGGGACAGGAGTGGTCAGCCCCAGCATTTT. Protein product: CASTPRDRSGQPQHF.

This clone has just one count. This rearrangement joins TRBV27 to TRBJ2-5; D is unclear. Judging by the DNA end, TRBJ2-7 fits better; the J call may be wrong. The CDR3 has 16 amino acids. The germline V gene has CDR1 MNHEY and CDR2 SMNVEV (reference sequence). The CDR3 reads CASSLHWASSSYEQYF. The CDR3 DNA follows: TGTGCCAGCAGTTTACATTGGGCATCCAGCTCCTACGAGCAGTACTTC.

This clone was seen a single time. The gene calls are TRBV6-5 and TRBJ2-1, with 7 positions matching TRBD2. Trimming took 6 bases from V and 5 from J; bases not matched to a gene: 10. The germline V gene encodes CDR1 MNHEY and CDR2 SVGAGI. The CDR3 runs to 15 residues. The CDR3 nucleotides are TGTGCCAGCAGCGCAGGACTAAGCGGGGACAATGAGCAGTTCTTC. This gives the protein CASSAGLSGDNEQFF.

The V gene is TRBV14, the J gene TRBJ2-2; 9 nucleotides line up with TRBD1. The trim removed 1 base at V and 7 bases at J, leaving 7 bases unmatched. From germline, CDR1 is SGHDN and CDR2 FVKESK. The CDR3 has 16 amino acids. CDR3 DNA: TGTGCCAGCAGCCAAGCACCGGGACAGGGCGGCGGGGAGCTGTTTTTT. Its protein product is CASSQAPGQGGGELFF.

The chain is built from TRBV9 and TRBJ1-4; D possibly corresponds to TRBD1 (6 bases). This CDR3 contains 15 residues. Per the germline V gene, CDR1 is SGDLS and CDR2 is YYNGEE. V gave up 0 bases and J gave up 7 bases, with 13 bases separating them. The CDR3 DNA sequence: TGTGCCAGCAGCGTAGCTGGGGGGGGCGGTGAAAAACTGTTTTTT. This codes for CASSVAGGGGEKLFF.

The V gene is TRBV28, the J gene TRBJ2-6, with unresolved D. Germline CDR1 and CDR2: MDHEN and SYDVKM. CDR3 length equals 16 residues. Trimming stripped 5 bases from V and 0 bases from J, with 11 bases between. In DNA form, the CDR3 reads TGTGCCAGCAGTGCGGTGGCGCACTCTGGGGCCAACGTCCTGACTTTC. Its translation: CASSAVAHSGANVLTF.

The chain recombines TRBV6-5 with TRBJ2-2, with D possibly TRBD2 on 5 matching bases. Deletions cut 2 bases from V and 9 bases from J, with 19 bases between. Germline V gene data show CDR1 as MNHEY and CDR2 as SVGAGI. The CDR3 loop spans 16 amino acids. The CDR3 loop reads CASSYQFSGNGRELFF. CDR3 bases: TGTGCCAGCAGTTACCAGTTTTCGGGGAACGGTAGGGAGCTGTTTTTT.

The J gene is TRBJ1-2, the V gene TRBV10-3; no definite D call. Germline CDR1 is ENHRY and CDR2 is SYGVKD. This CDR3 is 16 amino acids long. The V and J ends lost 0 bases and 0 bases respectively, with 11 bases between them. The CDR3 spells CAISESVPGANYGYTF. CDR3 nucleotide sequence: TGTGCCATCAGTGAGTCGGTCCCGGGAGCTAACTATGGCTACACCTTC.

This clone was counted between two and nine times. The chain couples TRBV14 to TRBJ2-5; TRBD1 is a possible D gene (5 bases). Deletions cut 4 bases from V and 5 bases from J, with 17 bases between. The CDR3 spans 15 residues. Per germline, CDR1 SGHDN and CDR2 FVKESK. CDR3 coding DNA: TGTGCCAGCAGCCTCCATGGGGCTAGGAGCGAGACCCAGTACTTC. It specifies CASSLHGARSETQYF.

The gene calls are TRBV4-2 and TRBJ1-5; D is uncertain. This CDR3 has 17 amino acids. V lost 1 base to trimming and J lost 1 base, with 14 bases between them. The V gene's germline CDR1 is LGHNA and CDR2 YNFKEQ. CDR3 amino acids: CASSQAVIGRSNQPQHF. The DNA of the CDR3 is TGTGCCAGCAGCCAAGCGGTAATCGGGAGAAGCAATCAGCCCCAGCATTTT.

The V and J genes are TRBV2 and TRBJ1-2, with TRBD1 as a possible D gene (5 bases). Germline V CDR1 and CDR2: SNHLY, FYNNEI. V lost 4 bases and J 7 bases, leaving 13 bases between the germline ends. The CDR3 sequence is 13 residues long. The CDR3 DNA sequence: TGTGCCAGCAGTGGACAGATAGTTGGTGGCTACACCTTC. This gives the protein CASSGQIVGGYTF.

The V call is TRBV5-4, the J call TRBJ2-3; 15 nucleotides match TRBD2. Germline CDR1 reads SGHNT; CDR2 reads YYREEE (reference sequence). V lost 3 bases and J lost 3; bases outside the gene matches: 2. The CDR3 is made up of 16 amino acids. The CDR3 is CASSWGLAGGTDTQYF. DNA of the CDR3: TGTGCCAGCAGCTGGGGACTAGCGGGAGGTACAGATACGCAGTATTTT.

This clone was seen a few times. The chain recombines TRBV12-5 with TRBJ2-1, with D unclear. Per the germline V gene, CDR1 is LGHNT and CDR2 is FRNRAP. The CDR3 consists of 11 residues. The ends were cut back, 5 bases at V and 6 bases at J, with 5 bases in the middle. CDR3: CASGPFNEQFF. CDR3 in DNA: TGTGCTAGTGGTCCCTTCAATGAGCAGTTCTTC.

The chain recombines TRBV6-1 with TRBJ2-1; 8 bases align to TRBD2. Trimming removed 1 base from V and 8 bases from J; junction bases left unmatched: 10. CDR1 and CDR2 from the germline V gene are MNHNS and SASEGT. The CDR3 runs to 16 residues. CDR3: CASSEELSGSAHEQFF. In DNA, the CDR3 is TGTGCCAGCAGTGAAGAGTTAAGCGGGAGTGCCCATGAGCAGTTCTTC.

This chain connects TRBV5-6 to TRBJ1-2; no clear D gene. The germline gives CDR1 SGHDT, CDR2 YYEEEE. The CDR3 is made up of 15 amino acids. V dropped 0 bases and J dropped 4 bases, with 13 bases sitting between them. The CDR3 DNA is TGTGCCAGCAGCTTGGGGGGAGTTAATAGCTATGGCTACACCTTC. This encodes CASSLGGVNSYGYTF.

The V call is TRBV5-5, the J call TRBJ1-2; a possible D gene is TRBD1 (5 bases). This CDR3 is 15 amino acids long. Trimming removed 0 bases from V and 3 bases from J, with 12 bases in between. Germline CDR1 reads SGHKS; CDR2 reads YYEKEE (reference sequence). The CDR3 spells CASSLGPDSYYGYTF. The CDR3, as DNA: TGTGCCAGCAGCTTGGGCCCCGACAGCTACTATGGCTACACCTTC.

CDR3 loop: CASSLEAGGSEQFF. The CDR3 DNA reads TGTGCCAGCAGCTTAGAGGCAGGGGGCAGTGAGCAGTTCTTC. The chain employs TRBV11-1 and TRBJ2-1; TRBD1 matches at 8 bases. The V gene end was trimmed by 1 base and the J gene end by 9 bases; junction bases not matched to a gene: 5. Germline lookup yields CDR1 SGHAT and CDR2 FQDESV (reference sequence). The CDR3 runs 14 residues.

J is TRBJ2-7 and V is TRBV6-5, with D possibly being TRBD2 (6 bases). The CDR3 extends over 14 amino acids. Germline V CDR1 and CDR2: MNHEY, SVGAGI. Trimming removed 6 bases from V and 6 bases from J, with 18 bases in between. CDR3 sequence (DNA): TGTGCCAGCAGCTCAATAGCGGCCGGCCTCGAGCAGTACTTC. Translation gives CASSSIAAGLEQYF.

The gene calls are TRBV27 and TRBJ2-1, with TRBD2 as a possible D gene (6 bases). The CDR3 length is 17 residues. With 5 bases removed from V and 4 bases from J, the gap between germline ends came to 21 bases. CDR1 is MNHEY and CDR2 is SMNVEV in the germline V gene (reference sequence). CDR3 nucleotide sequence: TGTGCCAGCAGTCCCTACCGGGAGACGGACTTATACAATGAGCAGTTCTTC. It translates to CASSPYRETDLYNEQFF.